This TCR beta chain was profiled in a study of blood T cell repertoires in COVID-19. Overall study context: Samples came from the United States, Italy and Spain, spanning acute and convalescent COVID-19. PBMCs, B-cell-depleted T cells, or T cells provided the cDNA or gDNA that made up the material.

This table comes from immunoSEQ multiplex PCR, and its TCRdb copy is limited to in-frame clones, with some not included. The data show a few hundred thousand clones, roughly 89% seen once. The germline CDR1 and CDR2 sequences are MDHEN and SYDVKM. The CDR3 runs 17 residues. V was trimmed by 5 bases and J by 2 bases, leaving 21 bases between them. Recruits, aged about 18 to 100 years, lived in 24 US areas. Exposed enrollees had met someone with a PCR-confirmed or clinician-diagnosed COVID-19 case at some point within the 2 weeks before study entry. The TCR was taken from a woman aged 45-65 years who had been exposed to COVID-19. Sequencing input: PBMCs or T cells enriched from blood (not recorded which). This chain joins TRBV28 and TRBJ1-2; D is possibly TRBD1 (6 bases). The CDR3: CASSPLDSKSTNYGYTF. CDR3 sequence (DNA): TGTGCCAGCAGTCCACTGGACAGCAAATCTACGAACTATGGCTACACCTTC.